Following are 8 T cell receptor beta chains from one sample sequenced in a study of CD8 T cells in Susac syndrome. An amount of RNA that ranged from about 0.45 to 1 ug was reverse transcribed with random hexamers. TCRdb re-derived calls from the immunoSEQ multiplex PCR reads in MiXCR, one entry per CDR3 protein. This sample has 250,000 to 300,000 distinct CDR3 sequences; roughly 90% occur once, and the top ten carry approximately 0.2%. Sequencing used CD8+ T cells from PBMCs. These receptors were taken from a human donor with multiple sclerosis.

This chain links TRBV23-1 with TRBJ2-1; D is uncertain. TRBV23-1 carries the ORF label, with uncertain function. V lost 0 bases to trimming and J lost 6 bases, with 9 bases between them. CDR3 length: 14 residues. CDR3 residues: CASSQSGKTNEQFF. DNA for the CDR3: TGCGCCAGCAGTCAATCGGGGAAAACCAATGAGCAGTTCTTC.

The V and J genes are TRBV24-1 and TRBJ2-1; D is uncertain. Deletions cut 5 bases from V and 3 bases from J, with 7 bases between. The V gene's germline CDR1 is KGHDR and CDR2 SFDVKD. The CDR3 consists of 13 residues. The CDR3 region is CATSGAFYNEQFF. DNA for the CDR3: TGTGCCACCAGTGGGGCCTTCTACAATGAGCAGTTCTTC.

This CDR3 is CASSSTHSRGTDTQYF. CDR3 coding DNA: TGTGCCAGCAGCTCCACCCATTCGAGGGGCACAGATACGCAGTATTTT. The J gene is TRBJ2-3, the V gene TRBV12-3 or TRBV12-4, with D tentatively TRBD2 (5 bases). This CDR3 is 16 amino acids long. Trimming cost V 6 bases and J 1 base, with 17 bases left between them.

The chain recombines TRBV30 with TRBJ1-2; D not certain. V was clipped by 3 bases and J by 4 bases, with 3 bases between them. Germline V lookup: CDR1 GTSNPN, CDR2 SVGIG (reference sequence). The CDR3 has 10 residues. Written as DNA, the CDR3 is TGTGCCTGGAGGGGCTATGGCTACACCTTC. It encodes CAWRGYGYTF.

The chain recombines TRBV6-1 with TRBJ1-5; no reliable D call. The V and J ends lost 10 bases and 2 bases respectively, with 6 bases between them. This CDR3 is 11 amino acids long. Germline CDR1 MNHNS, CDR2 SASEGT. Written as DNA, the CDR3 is TGTGCCATTCCCCGCAATCAGCCCCAGCATTTT. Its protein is CAIPRNQPQHF.

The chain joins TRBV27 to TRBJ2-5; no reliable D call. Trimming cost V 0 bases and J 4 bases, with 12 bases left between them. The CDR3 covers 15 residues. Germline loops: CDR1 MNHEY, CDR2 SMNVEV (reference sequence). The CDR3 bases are TGTGCCAGCAGTTTATCCCAGTTCTCCGCAGAGACCCAGTACTTC. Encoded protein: CASSLSQFSAETQYF.

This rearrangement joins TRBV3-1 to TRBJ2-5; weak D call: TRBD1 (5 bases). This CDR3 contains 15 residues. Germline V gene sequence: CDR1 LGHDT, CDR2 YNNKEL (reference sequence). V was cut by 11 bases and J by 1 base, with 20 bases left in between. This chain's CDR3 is CASRPDNSCQETQYF. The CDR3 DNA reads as TGTGCCTCCCGTCCGGACAACTCGTGCCAAGAGACCCAGTACTTC.

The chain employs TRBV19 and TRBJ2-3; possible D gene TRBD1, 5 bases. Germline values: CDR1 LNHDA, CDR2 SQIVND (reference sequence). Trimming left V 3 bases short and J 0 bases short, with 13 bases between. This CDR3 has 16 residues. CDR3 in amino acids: CASSILGLQSTDTQYF. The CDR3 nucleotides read TGTGCCAGTAGTATCTTGGGGCTCCAGAGCACAGATACGCAGTATTTT.